This T cell receptor (beta chain) was obtained from a study of cytomegalovirus exposure and HLA in healthy donors. Study results and caveats: Presence/absence results assume similar sequencing depth per donor, which may not hold. A few chains tied to CMV proved CMV antigen-specific in vitro. The authors excluded some V segments, including TRBV6-2 and TRBV6-3, as indistinguishable.

All donors participated as healthy donors of bone marrow. This CDR3 is 12 amino acids long. Germline-derived CDR1 and CDR2 are SEHNR and FQNEAQ (reference sequence). In the PCR, 60 Vbeta and 13 Jbeta primers were used. Data came from immunoSEQ multiplex PCR; TCRdb stores just in-frame clones and leaves some out. The sample carries some 190,000 clones, about four fifths recorded once. This clone appeared a few times. The antigen remains unidentified. One end of the junction varies from germline; a read error may be responsible. The sequencing sample was made of PBMCs. The TCR comes from a female donor in good health and CMV-seronegative. The chain recombines TRBV7-9 with TRBJ1-4; D is ambiguous. The CDR3 here is CSSSFPPGKLFF. The CDR3 DNA follows: TGTTCCAGCAGCTTCCCGCCGGGAAAACTGTTTTTT.